The sequence of this T cell receptor (beta chain) was determined in a study of blood T cell repertoires in COVID-19. Study details: Sources were T cells, B-cell-depleted T cells, or PBMCs; the material itself was cDNA or gDNA.

The data were produced by immunoSEQ multiplex PCR, yet TCRdb's version contains in-frame clones alone and is incomplete. Of 350,000 or so clones listed, around 90% were seen once; the top ten hold 6.5% to 7%. CDR3 length: 16 amino acids. Trimming removed 1 base from V and 8 bases from J, with 18 bases in between. The germline gives CDR1 SGHDN, CDR2 FVKESK. The rearrangement joins TRBV14 to TRBJ2-1; possibly TRBD2 for D (6 bases). This sequence was found in a man aged 18 to 30 with active or convalescent COVID-19. The sample comprised peripheral blood. The CDR3, as DNA: TGTGCCAGCAGCCAAGTTTGGGGGAGGTCTTTCGATGAGCAGTTCTTC. This gives the protein CASSQVWGRSFDEQFF.